These 4 T cell receptor beta chains share one sample of origin, sequenced in a study of long-term antiretroviral therapy in people with HIV. immunoSEQ v3.0 was run at survey level. Only in-frame clones appear in the TCRdb table, and some are missing; sequencing was by immunoSEQ multiplex PCR. Seen here are some 15,000 clones, 88% observed once, and the top ten hold approximately 12%. Sequences were derived from unsorted PBMCs, sampled 6.9 years after starting antiretroviral therapy. All receptors come from a man aged 50-59 years with HIV.

The chain links TRBV5-1 to TRBJ2-7, with D tentatively TRBD2 (6 bases). CDR3 length: 14 residues. Per the germline V gene, CDR1 is SGHRS and CDR2 is YFSETQ. Trimming removed 0 bases from V and 2 bases from J, with 9 bases in between. CDR3 protein: CASSLVASAYEQYF. CDR3 bases: TGCGCCAGCAGCTTGGTGGCTAGCGCCTACGAGCAGTACTTC.

This clone was detected once. The V gene is TRBV13, the J gene TRBJ1-2; D not resolved. The CDR3 is 14 amino acids. Germline V gene sequence: CDR1 PRHDT, CDR2 FYEKMQ (reference sequence). V was clipped by 2 bases and J by 5 bases, with 12 bases between them. The CDR3 bases are TGTGCCAGCAGCTTAAGCGGTCGAGGGTATGGCTACACCTTC. It translates to CASSLSGRGYGYTF.

The chain couples TRBV10-3 to TRBJ2-2; D call uncertain. The length of the CDR3 is 15 residues. Germline CDR1 reads ENHRY; CDR2 reads SYGVKD. The V end was cut by 2 bases, the J end by 5 bases, with 12 bases between. Written as DNA, the CDR3 is TGTGCCATCAGTGAGAGGTCAGGAGAAACCGGGGAGCTGTTTTTT. It specifies CAISERSGETGELFF.

This chain links TRBV6-6 with TRBJ1-5; unclear D gene. V was shortened by 5 bases and J by 4 bases, with 18 bases between the two germline ends. Germline loops: CDR1 MNHNY, CDR2 SVGAGI (reference sequence). The CDR3 is 16 residues long. CDR3 sequence (DNA): TGTGCCAGCAGTAAGCTATCGGGCCTCGAAAATCAGCCCCAGCATTTT. It codes for CASSKLSGLENQPQHF.